Each of the 25 T cell receptor beta chains below was sequenced from the same sample in a study of T-cell memory formation after mild COVID-19. TCRdb re-analysed the 5' RACE reads in MiXCR, keeping a single row per CDR3 protein. The top ten clones hold around 14% of a sample with about 420,000 distinct CDR3 sequences, around 22% of them seen once. Material: PBMCs or a T cell subset sorted from them (not recorded which). The receptors were gathered from an adult woman who had mild COVID-19 (a few samples of this study predate the infection). Cell type and time point are not known.

J is TRBJ1-4 and V is TRBV6-5, with 7 bases fitting TRBD1. Germline CDR1 MNHEY, CDR2 SVGAGI. The trim removed 0 bases at V and 5 bases at J, leaving 3 bases unmatched. The CDR3 sequence is 15 residues long. The CDR3 DNA reads TGTGCCAGCAGTTACTCGTTGACAGGGAATGAAAAACTGTTTTTT. Its protein product is CASSYSLTGNEKLFF.

V is TRBV5-1 and J is TRBJ2-3; 7 positions match TRBD2. The germline gives CDR1 SGHRS, CDR2 YFSETQ. CDR3 length: 17 amino acids. The ends lost 0 bases at V and 6 bases at J; junction bases unmatched: 13. CDR3 DNA sequence: TGCGCCAGCAGCTTGGGCCTAGCGGACAACCTCCCTGATACGCAGTATTTT. Protein: CASSLGLADNLPDTQYF.

This clonotype came up a few times. The chain uses TRBV29-1 and TRBJ1-2; possibly TRBD1 for D (5 bases). Deletions cut 4 bases from V and 6 bases from J, with 15 bases between. The CDR3 has 13 residues. Germline V CDR1 and CDR2: SQVTM, ANQGSEA. CDR3 in amino acids: CSVGTQVRDGYTF. The DNA for the CDR3 is TGCAGCGTTGGGACACAAGTCAGAGATGGCTACACCTTC.

In its sample, this clonotype was seen a few times. The rearrangement joins TRBV12-3 or TRBV12-4 to TRBJ1-2; D is unresolved. With 0 bases removed from V and 3 bases from J, the gap between germline ends came to 11 bases. This CDR3 has 15 residues. As DNA, the CDR3 is TGTGCCAGCAGTTTAGCGTTGAAGGGTGACTATGGCTACACCTTC. Amino acid sequence: CASSLALKGDYGYTF.

The count of this clonotype is one. V usage is TRBV11-2 and J usage is TRBJ1-2, with 8 positions matching TRBD1. Germline V gene data show CDR1 as SGHAT and CDR2 as FQNNGV. With V trimmed by 2 bases and J by 4 bases, 9 bases remained unmatched. There are 16 residues in the CDR3. CDR3 DNA sequence: TGTGCCAGCAGCTTATCCCCAGGGGGCGCGGGCTATGGCTACACCTTC. Translated, it gives CASSLSPGGAGYGYTF.

This clonotype was counted many times. The J gene is TRBJ2-7, the V gene TRBV11-2, with 12 bases matching TRBD2. Germline trimming cut 5 bases from V and 0 bases from J; bases unmatched to any gene: 8. The CDR3 covers 17 residues. Germline CDR1 and CDR2: SGHAT and FQNNGV. The chain's CDR3 is CASSPTSGGRSSYEQYF. The CDR3 DNA reads as TGTGCCAGCAGCCCGACTAGCGGGGGAAGGAGCTCCTACGAGCAGTACTTC. Variable domain in full (rest from reference TRBV11-2 and TRBJ2-7): EAGVAQSPRYKIIEKRQSVAFWCNPISGHATLYWYQQILGQGPKLLIQFQNNGVVDDSQLPKDRFSAERLKGVDSTLKIQPAKLEDSAVYLCASSPTSGGRSSYEQYFGPGTRLTVT.

The gene calls are TRBV6-5 and TRBJ2-3; D tentatively reads TRBD1 or TRBD2 (5 bases each). V was shortened by 5 bases and J by 6 bases, with 15 bases between the two germline ends. Germline CDR1 reads MNHEY; CDR2 reads SVGAGI. The CDR3 spans 14 residues. The CDR3, as DNA: TGTGCCAGCAGTGCCCGGGACCCTCGGGATACGCAGTATTTT. Its protein is CASSARDPRDTQYF.

The table lists this clonotype with a few counts. This chain uses TRBV7-9 with TRBJ2-1; TRBD2 is a possible D gene (7 bases). CDR1 is SEHNR and CDR2 is FQNEAQ in the germline V gene (reference sequence). V was clipped by 2 bases and J by 10 bases, with 12 bases between them. The CDR3 contains 13 residues. The chain's CDR3 is CASSLSGGWEQFF. DNA for the CDR3: TGTGCCAGCAGCTTATCGGGGGGCTGGGAGCAGTTCTTC.

The chain is built from TRBV20-1 and TRBJ2-2, with 7 bases lining up with TRBD1. The junction had 6 bases not matched to a gene; V was cut back by 6 bases and J by 8 bases. The CDR3 length is 12 residues. Germline CDR1 is DFQATT and CDR2 is SNEGSKA (reference sequence). Here the CDR3 DNA reads TGCAGTGCCCCACAGGGGATGGGGGAGCTGTTTTTT. Residues: CSAPQGMGELFF.

The chain links TRBV10-3 to TRBJ1-1; D is unresolved. V was clipped by 2 bases and J by 5 bases, with 9 bases between them. This CDR3 is built from 13 residues. Germline loops: CDR1 ENHRY, CDR2 SYGVKD. The CDR3, as DNA: TGTGCCATCAGTGAGGGGCCTGGAACTGAAGCTTTCTTT. Its protein is CAISEGPGTEAFF.

This clonotype has more than one count but fewer than ten. The CDR3 loop is CASSPPDSYSPLHF. The CDR3 nucleotides read TGTGCCAGCTCACCCCCAGACAGTTATTCACCCCTCCACTTT. This chain joins TRBV18 and TRBJ1-6; the D gene is possibly TRBD1 (5 bases). This CDR3 has 14 amino acids. V was pared by 3 bases and J by 8 bases, with 11 bases between. CDR1 and CDR2 from the germline V gene are KGHSH and LQKENI.

V and J are TRBV27 and TRBJ1-6; D remains ambiguous. This CDR3 is 16 amino acids long. Deletions cut 2 bases from V and 0 bases from J, with 8 bases between. Germline CDR1 MNHEY, CDR2 SMNVEV (reference sequence). CDR3 region: CASSLTQSSYNSPLHF. In DNA, the CDR3 is TGTGCCAGCAGTTTAACTCAAAGCTCCTATAATTCACCCCTCCACTTT.

This clonotype was seen a handful of times. The chain carries TRBV6-5 and TRBJ1-2, with D unresolved. Germline V gene lookup returns CDR1 MNHEY and CDR2 SVGAGI. Deletions cut 5 bases from V and 6 bases from J, with 13 bases between. This CDR3 is 13 amino acids long. The chain's CDR3 is CASSPRQANGYTF. CDR3 nucleotides: TGTGCCAGCAGTCCCCGGCAGGCTAATGGCTACACCTTC.

The chain has TRBV18 and TRBJ2-5; a weak D match, TRBD2 (6 bases). The germline CDR1 and CDR2 sequences are KGHSH and LQKENI. Between the trimmed V and J ends, which lost 3 bases and 2 bases, there was a span of 10 bases. This CDR3 region has 14 residues. CDR3 region: CASSPRREQETQYF. CDR3 DNA sequence: TGTGCCAGCTCACCTCGGAGGGAACAAGAGACCCAGTACTTC. Full variable domain (outside the CDR3, taken from reference TRBV18 and TRBJ2-5): NAGVMQNPRHLVRRRGQEARLRCSPMKGHSHVYWYRQLPEEGLKFMVYLQKENIIDESGMPKERFSAEFPKEGPSILRIQQVVRGDSAAYFCASSPRREQETQYFGPGTRLLVL.

The sample holds many counts of this clonotype. This chain links TRBV10-3 with TRBJ1-1; D possibly corresponds to TRBD1 (5 bases). The length of the CDR3 is 14 residues. V lost 2 bases, J lost 1 base, and 8 bases lay in between. Germline loops: CDR1 ENHRY, CDR2 SYGVKD. The CDR3 loop is CAISENGANTEAFF. The CDR3 DNA sequence: TGTGCCATCAGTGAGAATGGGGCGAACACTGAAGCTTTCTTT.

This clonotype was picked up a small number of times. The chain has TRBV4-1 and TRBJ2-7; possibly TRBD1 for D (6 bases). The V gene's germline CDR1 is MGHRA and CDR2 YSYEKL. V was cut by 0 bases and J by 4 bases, with 13 bases left in between. This CDR3 region has 15 residues. CDR3 amino acids: CASSQDRDTRYEQYF. DNA of the CDR3: TGCGCCAGCAGCCAAGACCGGGACACTAGGTACGAGCAGTACTTC.

This clonotype occurred a few times. This chain joins TRBV12-3 or TRBV12-4 and TRBJ2-5, with 9 nucleotides matching TRBD1. V was pared by 1 base and J by 9 bases, with 12 bases of the junction left unmatched. This CDR3 is 16 amino acids long. This chain's CDR3 is CASSLGGQGLGRAQYF. CDR3 in DNA: TGTGCCAGCAGTTTAGGGGGACAGGGCCTGGGTAGGGCCCAGTACTTC.

The chain is built from TRBV25-1 and TRBJ1-4; tentatively, D is TRBD1 (5 bases). CDR3 length equals 12 residues. The V and J ends lost 6 bases and 7 bases respectively, with 9 bases between them. CDR1 is MGHDK, CDR2 SYGVNS, per germline. CDR3 bases: TGTGCCAGCAGAAAGGGGTCTGAAAAACTGTTTTTT. It encodes CASRKGSEKLFF.

This clonotype has a handful of counts. The rearrangement links TRBV7-2 to TRBJ1-1; D gene uncertain. Germline V lookup: CDR1 SGHTA, CDR2 FQGNSA. Trimming stripped 1 base from V and 1 base from J, with 10 bases between. CDR3 length: 15 amino acids. The CDR3 DNA reads TGTGCCAGCAGCTTAGTGGCGGGCGCGAACACTGAAGCTTTCTTT. This gives the protein CASSLVAGANTEAFF.

This clonotype occurred a few times. J is TRBJ2-1 and V is TRBV7-2; 8 positions agree with TRBD2. The CDR3 has 13 amino acids. From germline, CDR1 is SGHTA and CDR2 FQGNSA. V lost 5 bases and J lost 10; bases outside the gene matches: 7. The CDR3 protein is CASSREGRKEQFF. The CDR3 DNA follows: TGTGCCAGCAGCCGGGAGGGCAGGAAGGAGCAGTTCTTC. Full variable domain (rest looked up from reference TRBV7-2 and TRBJ2-1): GAGVSQSPSNKVTEKGKDVELRCDPISGHTALYWYRQSLGQGLEFLIYFQGNSAPDKSGLPSDRFSAERTGGSVSTLTIQRTQQEDSAVYLCASSREGRKEQFFGPGTRLTVL.

The chain employs TRBV19 and TRBJ1-5; 10 bases match TRBD1. The CDR3 loop spans 14 amino acids. Germline CDR1 is LNHDA and CDR2 is SQIVND (reference sequence). Losses at the gene ends were 6 bases for V and 7 bases for J; bases not matched to a gene: 6. The CDR3 DNA follows: TGTGCCAGTAGCCGACAGGGGGCACGACAGCCCCAGCATTTT. It is translated as CASSRQGARQPQHF.

This clonotype was seen only a few times. The chain couples TRBV20-1 to TRBJ1-1; TRBD1 might be the D (5 bases). The length of the CDR3 is 13 residues. Trimming removed 2 bases from V and 4 bases from J, with 11 bases in between. The germline V gene encodes CDR1 DFQATT and CDR2 SNEGSKA (reference sequence). CDR3 protein: CSARLGEGTEAFF. The CDR3 DNA sequence: TGCAGTGCTAGATTAGGGGAGGGCACTGAAGCTTTCTTT.

The CDR3 region has the DNA TGTGCCAGCAGTTTAGCCGAGACCGATTACGAGCAGTACTTC. Amino acid sequence: CASSLAETDYEQYF. The V gene is TRBV6-5, the J gene TRBJ2-7; D gene uncertain. CDR1 and CDR2 from the germline V gene are MNHEY and SVGAGI. The V and J ends lost 4 bases and 4 bases respectively, with 14 bases between them. The CDR3 sequence is 14 residues long.

This clonotype was found a few times. The chain links TRBV9 to TRBJ2-2; unclear D gene. Germline-derived CDR1 and CDR2 are SGDLS and YYNGEE. CDR3 length: 16 residues. Trimming took off 0 bases at V and 4 bases at J, with 13 bases between the two ends. CDR3 sequence (DNA): TGTGCCAGCAGCGTAGCTGGGAACCGGCTCACCGGGGAGCTGTTTTTT. Residues: CASSVAGNRLTGELFF.

V is TRBV20-1 and J is TRBJ2-3, with 11 bases matching TRBD2. Germline trimming cut 1 base from V and 1 base from J; bases unmatched to any gene: 1. Germline CDR1 is DFQATT and CDR2 is SNEGSKA (reference sequence). The CDR3 runs 15 residues. CDR3 sequence (DNA): TGCAGTGCTAGAGCACTAGCGGGGGGCACAGATACGCAGTATTTT. Translated: CSARALAGGTDTQYF.